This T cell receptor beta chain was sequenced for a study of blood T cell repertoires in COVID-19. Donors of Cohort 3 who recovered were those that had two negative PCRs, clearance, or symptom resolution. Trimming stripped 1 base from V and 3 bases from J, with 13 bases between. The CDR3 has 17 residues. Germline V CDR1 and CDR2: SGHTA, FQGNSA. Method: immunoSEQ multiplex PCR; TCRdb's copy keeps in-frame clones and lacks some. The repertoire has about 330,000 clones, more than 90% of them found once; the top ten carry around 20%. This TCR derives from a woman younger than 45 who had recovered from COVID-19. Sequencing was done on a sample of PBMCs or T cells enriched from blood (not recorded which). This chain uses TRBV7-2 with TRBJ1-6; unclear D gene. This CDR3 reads CASSLGTGDLYNSPLHF. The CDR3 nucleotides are TGTGCCAGCAGCTTAGGTACCGGGGATCTCTATAATTCACCCCTCCACTTT.